This T cell receptor (beta chain) was sequenced for a study of early stage breast cancer tumors. In the study overall: Of fewer than 20 invasive breast tumors, about twelve were hormone receptor-positive, HER2-negative.

Findings and limits, study-wide: Compared with adjacent normal breast tissue, tumors showed about 2.3-fold greater T cell density and higher clonality. In about 90% of the 16 patients, blood comparison separated tumor from normal breast.

Germline values: CDR1 SNHLY, CDR2 FYNNEI. V was cut by 7 bases and J by 0 bases, with 10 bases left in between. This CDR3 contains 14 residues. About this clone itself: The antigen is not known.

The data were produced by immunoSEQ multiplex PCR, yet TCRdb's version contains in-frame clones alone and is incomplete. This table holds some 75,000 clones, around 80% found once. The specimen was blood. The chain couples TRBV2 to TRBJ2-4; D call uncertain. The source of this sequence is a person between 55 and 70 years old with breast cancer. The chain's CDR3 is CASTLDTAKNIQYF. The CDR3, as DNA: TGTGCCAGCACCCTCGACACAGCCAAAAACATTCAGTACTTC.